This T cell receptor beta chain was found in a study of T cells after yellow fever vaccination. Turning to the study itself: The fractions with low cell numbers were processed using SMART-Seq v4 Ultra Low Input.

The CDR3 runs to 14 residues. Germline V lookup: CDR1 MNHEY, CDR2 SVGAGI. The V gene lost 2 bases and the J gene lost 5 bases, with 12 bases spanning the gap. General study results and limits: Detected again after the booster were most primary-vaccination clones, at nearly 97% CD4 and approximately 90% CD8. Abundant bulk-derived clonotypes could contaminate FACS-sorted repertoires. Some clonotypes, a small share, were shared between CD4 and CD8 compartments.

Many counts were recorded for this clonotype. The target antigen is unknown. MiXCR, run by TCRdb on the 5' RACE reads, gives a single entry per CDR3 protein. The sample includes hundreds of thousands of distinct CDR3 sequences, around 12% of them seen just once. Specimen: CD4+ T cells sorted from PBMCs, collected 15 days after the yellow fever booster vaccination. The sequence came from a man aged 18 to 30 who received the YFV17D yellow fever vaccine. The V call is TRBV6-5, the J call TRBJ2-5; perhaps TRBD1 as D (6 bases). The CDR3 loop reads CASSYSQGRETQYF. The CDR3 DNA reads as TGTGCCAGCAGTTACAGCCAGGGGCGGGAGACCCAGTACTTC.